Following are 10 T cell receptor beta chains from one sample sequenced in a study of T cells in Graves' hyperthyroidism and ophthalmopathy. The TCR beta CDR3 regions underwent amplification using RNA transcripts as the source. A set of HTBI primers served as the primers for a first-round RT-PCR of the TCR CDR3. A single record per CDR3 protein comes from TCRdb applying MiXCR to the multiplex PCR reads. Among some 600,000 distinct CDR3 sequences listed, approximately 15% were seen once. The sequenced sample was blood. The receptors originated from a woman aged 30 to 39 with Graves' hyperthyroidism that later progressed to Graves' ophthalmopathy.

This clonotype was seen at least ten times. The rearrangement uses TRBV7-2 and TRBJ1-1, with D maybe TRBD1 (6 bases). The CDR3 sequence is 13 residues long. V lost 4 bases and J 3 bases, leaving 9 bases between the germline ends. The V gene's germline CDR1 is SGHTA and CDR2 FQGNSA. In DNA form, the CDR3 reads TGTGCCAGCAGCTCCACAGGGTACACTGAAGCTTTCTTT. It encodes CASSSTGYTEAFF.

In its sample, this clonotype was seen many times. J is TRBJ1-1 and V is TRBV29-1; D is undetermined. The CDR3 is 10 residues long. V was trimmed by 6 bases and J by 3 bases, leaving 5 bases between them. Germline values: CDR1 SQVTM, CDR2 ANQGSEA. CDR3 coding DNA: TGCAGCGTCCGTGACACTGAAGCTTTCTTT. This gives the protein CSVRDTEAFF.

The rearrangement links TRBV4-3 to TRBJ2-7; TRBD2 agrees at 7 bases. There are 15 residues in the CDR3. The V and J ends lost 0 bases and 2 bases, in that order; junction bases with no gene match: 4. Germline-derived CDR1 and CDR2 are LGHNA and YSLEER. DNA of the CDR3: TGCGCCAGCAGCCAAGATGTGGGAGGGCCCTACGAGCAGTACTTC. Its protein product is CASSQDVGGPYEQYF.

This clonotype has a handful of counts. A junction end diverges from the germline sequence, so it may reflect a read error. The CDR3 protein is CASGLTASITEQFF. The CDR3 nucleotides read TGTGCCAGCGGCTTAACGGCTAGCATTACAGAGCAGTTCTTC. The gene calls are TRBV7-2 and TRBJ2-1, with D tentatively TRBD2 (5 bases). The length of the CDR3 is 14 residues. Per the germline V gene, CDR1 is SGHTA and CDR2 is FQGNSA.

CDR3 coding DNA: TGTGCCACGAACGGAGACAGGGATACCGGGGAGCTGTTTTTT. Translated: CATNGDRDTGELFF. This chain connects TRBV24-1 to TRBJ2-2; 7 bases match TRBD1. The CDR3 spans 14 residues. The germline V gene encodes CDR1 KGHDR and CDR2 SFDVKD. V was pared by 10 bases and J by 5 bases, with 9 bases of the junction left unmatched.

This clonotype was found a few times. This sequence joins TRBV18 and TRBJ2-3; D remains unclear. V gave up 3 bases and J gave up 5 bases, with 12 bases separating them. Germline V gene data show CDR1 as KGHSH and CDR2 as LQKENI. The CDR3 covers 14 residues. As DNA, the CDR3 is TGTGCCAGCTCACCGGCCTATCCGGGAGATACGCAGTATTTT. Translating it yields CASSPAYPGDTQYF.

This chain joins TRBV20-1 and TRBJ1-1, with D perhaps matching TRBD1 (6 bases). V shed 4 bases and J shed 0 bases, with 9 bases lying between them. CDR3 size: 13 residues. CDR1 and CDR2 from the germline V gene are DFQATT and SNEGSKA (reference sequence). For the CDR3, the DNA is TGCAGTGCTATTGGACAGATGAACACTGAAGCTTTCTTT. It specifies CSAIGQMNTEAFF.

At least ten counts were recorded for this clonotype. The V call is TRBV28, the J call TRBJ1-1, with 9 bases aligning to TRBD1. This CDR3 contains 16 residues. The ends lost 8 bases at V and 1 base at J; junction bases unmatched: 11. Germline V CDR1 and CDR2: MDHEN, SYDVKM. In DNA form, the CDR3 reads TGTGCCAGCCCCGAGACAGGGGGTATGGGGAACACTGAAGCTTTCTTT. Translated, it gives CASPETGGMGNTEAFF.

There are many counts of this clonotype. The genes are TRBV14 and TRBJ1-1, with D unresolved. This CDR3 is built from 14 residues. V gave up 7 bases and J gave up 6 bases, with 18 bases separating them. The germline gives CDR1 SGHDN, CDR2 FVKESK. This CDR3 is CASIAIGRGAEAFF. CDR3 sequence (DNA): TGTGCCAGCATTGCTATAGGGCGAGGAGCTGAAGCTTTCTTT.

At least ten counts were recorded for this clonotype. J is TRBJ1-3 and V is TRBV15; 10 nucleotides match TRBD1. V lost 0 bases, J lost 0 bases, and 20 bases stayed unmatched. This CDR3 comprises 23 residues. Per germline, CDR1 LNHNV and CDR2 YYDKDF (reference sequence). The CDR3, as DNA: TGTGCCACCAGCAGAGATCTAAGATTTCCGGGACAGGGGCATCGGAGCTCTGGAAACACCATATATTTT. This encodes CATSRDLRFPGQGHRSSGNTIYF.